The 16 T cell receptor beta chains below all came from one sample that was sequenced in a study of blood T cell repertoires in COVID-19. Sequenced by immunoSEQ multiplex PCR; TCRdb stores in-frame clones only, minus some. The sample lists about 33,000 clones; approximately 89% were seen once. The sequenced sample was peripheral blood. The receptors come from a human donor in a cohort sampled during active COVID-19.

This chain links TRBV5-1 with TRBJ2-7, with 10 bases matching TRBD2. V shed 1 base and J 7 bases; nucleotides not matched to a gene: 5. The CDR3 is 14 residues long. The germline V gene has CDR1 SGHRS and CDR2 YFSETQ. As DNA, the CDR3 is TGCGCCAGCAGCTTGCCTAGCGGGGGCTGGGAGCAGTACTTC. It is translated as CASSLPSGGWEQYF.

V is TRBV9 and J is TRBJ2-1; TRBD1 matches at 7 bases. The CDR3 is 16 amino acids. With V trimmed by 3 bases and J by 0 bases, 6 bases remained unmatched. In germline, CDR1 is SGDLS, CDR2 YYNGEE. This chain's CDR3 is CASSGPRDSSYNEQFF. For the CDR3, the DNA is TGTGCCAGCAGCGGACCCCGGGACAGCTCCTACAATGAGCAGTTCTTC.

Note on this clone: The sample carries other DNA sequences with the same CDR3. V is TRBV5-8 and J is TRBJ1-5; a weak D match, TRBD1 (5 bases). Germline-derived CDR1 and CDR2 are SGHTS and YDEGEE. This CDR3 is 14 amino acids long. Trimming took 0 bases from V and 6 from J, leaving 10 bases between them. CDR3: CASSLGGGGQPQHF. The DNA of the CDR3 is TGTGCCAGCAGCTTGGGGGGCGGGGGTCAGCCCCAGCATTTT. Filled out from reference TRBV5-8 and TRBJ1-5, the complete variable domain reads EAGVTQSPTHLIKTRGQQATLRCSPISGHTSVYWYQQALGLGLQFLLWYDEGEERNRGNFPPRFSGRQFPNYSSELNVNALELEDSALYLCASSLGGGGQPQHFGDGTRLSIL.

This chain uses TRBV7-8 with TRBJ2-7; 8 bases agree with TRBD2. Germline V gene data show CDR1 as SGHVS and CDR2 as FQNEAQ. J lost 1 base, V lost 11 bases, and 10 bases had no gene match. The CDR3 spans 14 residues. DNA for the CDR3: TGTGCCTCGAAGGCTAGCGGGCGATCCTACGAGCAGTACTTC. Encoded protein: CASKASGRSYEQYF.

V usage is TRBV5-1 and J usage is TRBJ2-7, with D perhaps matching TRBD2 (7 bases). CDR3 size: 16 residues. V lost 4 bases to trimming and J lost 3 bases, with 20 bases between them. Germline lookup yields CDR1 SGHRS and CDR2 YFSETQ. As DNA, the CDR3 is TGCGCCAGCAGCCGGCACGGGGGGCTGGATATCTACGAGCAGTACTTC. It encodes CASSRHGGLDIYEQYF.

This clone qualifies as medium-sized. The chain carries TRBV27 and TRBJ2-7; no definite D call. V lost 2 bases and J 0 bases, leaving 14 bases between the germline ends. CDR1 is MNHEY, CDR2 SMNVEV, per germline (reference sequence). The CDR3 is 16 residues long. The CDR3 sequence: CASSLGPEALSYEQYF. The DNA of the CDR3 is TGTGCCAGCAGTTTAGGCCCCGAGGCCCTCTCCTACGAGCAGTACTTC.

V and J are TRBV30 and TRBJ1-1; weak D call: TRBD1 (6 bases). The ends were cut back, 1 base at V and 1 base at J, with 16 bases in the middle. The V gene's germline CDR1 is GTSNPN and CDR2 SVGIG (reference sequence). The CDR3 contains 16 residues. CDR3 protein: CAWSGGHHDGNTEAFF. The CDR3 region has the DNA TGTGCCTGGAGTGGGGGACACCACGACGGGAACACTGAAGCTTTCTTT.

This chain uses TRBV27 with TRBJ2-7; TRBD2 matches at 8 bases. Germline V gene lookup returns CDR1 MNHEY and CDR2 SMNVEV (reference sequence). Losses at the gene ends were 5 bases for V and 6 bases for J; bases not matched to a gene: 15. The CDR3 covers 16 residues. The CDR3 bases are TGTGCCAGCAGTACCCGGGGTAGCGGGGACGTAGGCGAGCAGTACTTC. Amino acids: CASSTRGSGDVGEQYF.

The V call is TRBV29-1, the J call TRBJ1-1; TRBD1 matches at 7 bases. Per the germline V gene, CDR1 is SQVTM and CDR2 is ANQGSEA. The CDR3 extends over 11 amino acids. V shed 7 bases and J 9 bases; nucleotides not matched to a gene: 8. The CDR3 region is CSAETGQQAFF. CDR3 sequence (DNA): TGCAGCGCCGAGACAGGGCAGCAAGCTTTCTTT. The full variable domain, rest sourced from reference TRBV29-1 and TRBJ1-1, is SAVISQKPSRDICQRGTSLTIQCQVDSQVTMMFWYRQQPGQSLTLIATANQGSEATYESGFVIDKFPISRPNLTFSTLTVSNMSPEDSSIYLCSAETGQQAFFGQGTRLTVV.

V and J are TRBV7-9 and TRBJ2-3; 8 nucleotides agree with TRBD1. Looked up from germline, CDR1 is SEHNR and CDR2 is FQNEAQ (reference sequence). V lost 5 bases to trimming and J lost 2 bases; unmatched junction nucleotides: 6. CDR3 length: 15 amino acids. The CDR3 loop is CASSEQGVTTDTQYF. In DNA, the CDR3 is TGTGCCAGCAGCGAACAGGGGGTGACCACAGATACGCAGTATTTT.

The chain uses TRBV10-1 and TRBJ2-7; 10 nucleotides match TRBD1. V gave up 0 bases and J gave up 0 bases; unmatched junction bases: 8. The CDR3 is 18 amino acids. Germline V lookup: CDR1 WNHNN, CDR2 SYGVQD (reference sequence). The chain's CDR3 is CASSESTRRTGGSYEQYF. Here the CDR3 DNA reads TGCGCCAGCAGTGAGTCGACTCGGAGGACAGGGGGCTCCTACGAGCAGTACTTC.

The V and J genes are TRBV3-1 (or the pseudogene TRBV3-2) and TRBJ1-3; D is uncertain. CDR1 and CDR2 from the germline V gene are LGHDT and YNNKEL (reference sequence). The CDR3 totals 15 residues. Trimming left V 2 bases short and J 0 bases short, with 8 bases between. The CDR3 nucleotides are TGTGCCAGCAGCCAAAGCCCGAGCTCTGGAAACACCATATATTTT. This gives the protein CASSQSPSSGNTIYF.

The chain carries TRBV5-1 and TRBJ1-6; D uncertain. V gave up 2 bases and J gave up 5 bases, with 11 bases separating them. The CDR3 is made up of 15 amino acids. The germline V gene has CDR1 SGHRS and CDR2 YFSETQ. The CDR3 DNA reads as TGCGCCAGCAGCTTACAGACGGGAAATAATTCACCCCTCCACTTT. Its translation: CASSLQTGNNSPLHF. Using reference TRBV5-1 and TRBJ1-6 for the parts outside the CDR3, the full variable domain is KAGVTQTPRYLIKTRGQQVTLSCSPISGHRSVSWYQQTPGQGLQFLFEYFSETQRNKGNFPGRFSGRQFSNSRSEMNVSTLELGDSALYLCASSLQTGNNSPLHFGNGTRLTVT.

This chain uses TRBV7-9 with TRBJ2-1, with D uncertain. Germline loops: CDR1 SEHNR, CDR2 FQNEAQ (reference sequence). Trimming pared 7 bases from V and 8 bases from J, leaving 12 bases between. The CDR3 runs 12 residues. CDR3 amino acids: CASTPASHEQFF. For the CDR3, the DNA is TGTGCCAGCACCCCCGCGTCGCATGAGCAGTTCTTC.

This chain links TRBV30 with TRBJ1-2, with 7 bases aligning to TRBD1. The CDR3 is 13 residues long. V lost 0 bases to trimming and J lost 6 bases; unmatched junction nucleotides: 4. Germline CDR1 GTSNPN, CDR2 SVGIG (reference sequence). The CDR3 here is CAWSVTGDHGYTF. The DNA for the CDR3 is TGTGCCTGGAGTGTAACAGGGGATCATGGCTACACCTTC.

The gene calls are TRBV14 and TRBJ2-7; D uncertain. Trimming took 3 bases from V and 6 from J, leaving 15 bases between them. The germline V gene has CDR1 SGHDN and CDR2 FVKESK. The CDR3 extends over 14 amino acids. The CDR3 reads CASSQAISEAEQYF. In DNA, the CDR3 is TGTGCCAGCAGCCAGGCTATTTCAGAGGCCGAGCAGTACTTC.